One TCR beta chain is described in this entry. The CDR3 has 15 residues. The V gene lost 5 bases and the J gene lost 0 bases, with 8 bases spanning the gap. CDR1 and CDR2 from the germline V gene are ENHRY and SYGVKD. The data derive from a study of chemoradiotherapy in HPV16-positive cancers. TCRdb's copy holds only in-frame clones and misses some; the assay was immunoSEQ multiplex PCR. This repertoire shows some 17,000 clones, 65% to 80% found once; its top ten account for 6.5% to 10%. The receptor was derived from a human donor with HPV-associated anogenital cancer. The chain uses TRBV10-3 and TRBJ2-6; D not certain. The sequencing used tumor tissue, collected from a patient who underwent chemoradiotherapy. As DNA, the CDR3 is TGTGCCATCAGTCTGGACCACTCTGGGGCCAACGTCCTGACTTTC. Amino acids: CAISLDHSGANVLTF.